The 31 T cell receptor beta chains given below trace back to one sample, sequenced in a study of identical twins (dated by TCRdb to about 2016). The receptor library was made with 5' RACE. Data came from an Illumina HiSeq 2000. The public sequencing data were trimmed at Q25 with fastp and processed into clonotypes with MiXCR by TCRdb, which kept only in-frame beta chains. Rows are unified per CDR3 protein, each entry keeping the most common DNA and genes. Here the sample has about 920,000 distinct CDR3 sequences; 12% occur a single time. The ten largest clones represent around 1.6% of the sample. The same specimen was also included in a second study, on yellow fever vaccine responses in identical twins.

Sequenced input: PBMCs. These receptors were collected from a woman aged 18-29 years in good health.

This rearrangement joins TRBV28 to TRBJ2-2; TRBD1 might be the D (6 bases). CDR1 is MDHEN, CDR2 SYDVKM, per germline. This CDR3 is built from 17 residues. V dropped 2 bases and J dropped 1 base, with 14 bases sitting between them. In DNA, the CDR3 is TGTGCCAGCAGTTTAGGGTGGGGACAAATGAACACCGGGGAGCTGTTTTTT. This sequence encodes CASSLGWGQMNTGELFF. Full variable domain (missing parts from reference TRBV28 and TRBJ2-2): DVKVTQSSRYLVKRTGEKVFLECVQDMDHENMFWYRQDPGLGLRLIYFSYDVKMKEKGDIPEGYSVSREKKERFSLILESASTNQTSMYLCASSLGWGQMNTGELFFGEGSRLTVL.

At least ten counts were recorded for this clonotype. The rearrangement links TRBV5-1 to TRBJ1-1; tentatively, D is TRBD1 (5 bases). Deletions cut 6 bases from V and 4 bases from J, with 13 bases between. The CDR3 length is 13 residues. Per germline, CDR1 SGHRS and CDR2 YFSETQ. The CDR3 region is CASNGQLGTEAFF. CDR3 coding DNA: TGCGCCAGCAACGGACAATTGGGCACTGAAGCTTTCTTT.

The chain combines TRBV29-1 with TRBJ2-5; a possible D gene is TRBD1 (5 bases). Trimming left V 6 bases short and J 5 bases short, with 10 bases between. The CDR3 contains 11 residues. The germline CDR1 and CDR2 sequences are SQVTM and ANQGSEA. The CDR3 loop reads CSVQGGETQYF. The CDR3 nucleotides are TGCAGCGTCCAGGGTGGGGAGACCCAGTACTTC.

In nucleotides, the CDR3 is TGCAGTGCTAGTCTCGGGGGGCAGAATGAAAAACTGTTTTTT. This gives the protein CSASLGGQNEKLFF. V gene TRBV20-1 combines with J gene TRBJ1-4, with D possibly TRBD1 on 6 matching bases. This CDR3 has 14 amino acids. From germline, CDR1 is DFQATT and CDR2 SNEGSKA (reference sequence). V was trimmed by 3 bases and J by 5 bases, leaving 13 bases between them.

This clonotype was counted between two and nine times. V is TRBV27 and J is TRBJ2-2; TRBD2 aligns across 10 bases. Germline loops: CDR1 MNHEY, CDR2 SMNVEV (reference sequence). The CDR3 has 18 residues. Unmatched junction bases numbered 12, after V lost 5 bases and J lost 3 bases. CDR3 loop: CASSPSPFSGRYTGELFF. DNA of the CDR3: TGTGCCAGCAGTCCTTCCCCTTTTAGCGGGAGGTACACCGGGGAGCTGTTTTTT.

In this sample, this clonotype turned up a few times. The V call is TRBV7-9, the J call TRBJ2-1; a weak D match, TRBD2 (6 bases). This CDR3 contains 15 residues. V was trimmed by 5 bases and J by 2 bases, leaving 13 bases between them. The germline CDR1 and CDR2 sequences are SEHNR and FQNEAQ (reference sequence). CDR3 region: CASSPRESTYNEQFF. For the CDR3, the DNA is TGTGCCAGCAGCCCCCGGGAGAGTACCTACAATGAGCAGTTCTTC. The whole variable domain, remainder taken from reference TRBV7-9 and TRBJ2-1, is DTGVSQNPRHKITKRGQNVTFRCDPISEHNRLYWYRQTLGQGPEFLTYFQNEAQLEKSRLLSDRFSAERPKGSFSTLEIQRTEQGDSAMYLCASSPRESTYNEQFFGPGTRLTVL.

The rearrangement links TRBV10-1 to TRBJ2-1; tentative D call: TRBD1 (6 bases). Trimming pared 5 bases from V and 0 bases from J, leaving 14 bases between. Germline V gene lookup returns CDR1 WNHNN and CDR2 SYGVQD (reference sequence). The CDR3 contains 16 residues. This chain's CDR3 is CASSPQQGSSYNEQFF. The CDR3 DNA follows: TGCGCCAGCAGTCCCCAACAGGGAAGCTCCTACAATGAGCAGTTCTTC.

This clonotype occurred a few times. This chain connects TRBV4-1 to TRBJ2-5, with 7 bases identical to TRBD2. V dropped 3 bases and J dropped 7; count of bases not matched to a gene: 11. The CDR3 is 15 residues long. Germline-derived CDR1 and CDR2 are MGHRA and YSYEKL. This CDR3 is CASSHPAGDKGTQYF. DNA for the CDR3: TGCGCCAGCAGCCACCCGGCGGGAGACAAGGGGACCCAGTACTTC.

The chain links TRBV28 to TRBJ1-4; unclear D gene. V gave up 8 bases and J gave up 7 bases, with 8 bases separating them. The CDR3 loop spans 11 amino acids. CDR1 MDHEN and CDR2 SYDVKM come from the germline V gene. Here the CDR3 DNA reads TGTGCCAGCTTGGACTCTGAAAAACTGTTTTTT. This gives the protein CASLDSEKLFF.

The gene calls are TRBV20-1 and TRBJ2-1, with TRBD2 matching over 8 bases. CDR1 and CDR2 from the germline V gene are DFQATT and SNEGSKA (reference sequence). V was clipped by 4 bases and J by 11 bases; unmatched bases: 13. The CDR3 loop spans 14 amino acids. The CDR3 is CSAISAGSGGKQFF. DNA for the CDR3: TGCAGTGCTATTTCCGCCGGCAGCGGGGGCAAGCAGTTCTTC.

The V gene is TRBV5-6, the J gene TRBJ2-1; the match to TRBD1 covers 11 bases. The junction had 17 bases not matched to a gene; V was cut back by 1 base and J by 5 bases. The CDR3 runs to 20 residues. Germline V gene sequence: CDR1 SGHDT, CDR2 YYEEEE. CDR3 in amino acids: CASSLIGYRDRGSPDNEQFF. As DNA, the CDR3 is TGTGCCAGCAGCTTGATAGGCTACCGGGACAGGGGGTCCCCGGACAATGAGCAGTTCTTC. The variable domain in full, with the rest retrieved from reference TRBV5-6 and TRBJ2-1, is DAGVTQSPTHLIKTRGQQVTLRCSPKSGHDTVSWYQQALGQGPQFIFQYYEEEERQRGNFPDRFSGHQFPNYSSELNVNALLLGDSALYLCASSLIGYRDRGSPDNEQFFGPGTRLTVL.

This sequence joins TRBV3-1 and TRBJ1-2; D gene uncertain. The CDR3 has 14 amino acids. V lost 0 bases and J lost 4, with 9 bases in between. In germline, CDR1 is LGHDT, CDR2 YNNKEL (reference sequence). DNA for the CDR3: TGTGCCAGCAGCCAAGATGGAGGCCTCTATGGCTACACCTTC. Translating gives CASSQDGGLYGYTF.

This clonotype was detected a few times. The chain joins TRBV29-1 to TRBJ1-2; TRBD1 might be the D (5 bases). This CDR3 is 11 amino acids long. Trimming removed 3 bases at V and 6 bases at J, with 8 bases between. The germline V gene has CDR1 SQVTM and CDR2 ANQGSEA. CDR3 amino acids: CSVDGGDGYTF. The CDR3 DNA is TGCAGCGTTGACGGGGGTGATGGCTACACCTTC.

This clonotype was observed a few times. The CDR3 DNA follows: TGTGCCACCAGTGATTCCCGGGACAGGGCGTTAGAAGATACGCAGTATTTT. This gives the protein CATSDSRDRALEDTQYF. The V call is TRBV24-1, the J call TRBJ2-3; 9 bases are a match to TRBD1. This CDR3 has 17 amino acids. V gave up 2 bases and J gave up 5 bases; unmatched junction bases: 10. Germline V lookup: CDR1 KGHDR, CDR2 SFDVKD.

The chain uses TRBV4-1 and TRBJ2-1, with D perhaps matching TRBD1 (6 bases). CDR3 size: 17 residues. V was cut by 0 bases and J by 12 bases, with 24 bases left in between. The V gene's germline CDR1 is MGHRA and CDR2 YSYEKL. In DNA form, the CDR3 reads TGCGCCAGCAGCCAAGATCAAGGGCAGGGGACCCCAAAGGGGCAGTTCTTC. Residues: CASSQDQGQGTPKGQFF.

This chain joins TRBV3-1 and TRBJ1-2; D remains ambiguous. The CDR3 is 14 residues long. V was trimmed by 3 bases and J by 0 bases, leaving 8 bases between them. The germline V gene encodes CDR1 LGHDT and CDR2 YNNKEL (reference sequence). DNA of the CDR3: TGTGCCAGCAGCCAGGCAGCTTCTAACTATGGCTACACCTTC. Its protein is CASSQAASNYGYTF.

This clonotype was found a few times. The chain combines TRBV4-1 with TRBJ2-5; possible D gene TRBD1, 6 bases. V was shortened by 8 bases and J by 10 bases, with 20 bases between the two germline ends. Germline CDR1 is MGHRA and CDR2 is YSYEKL. This CDR3 comprises 13 residues. The CDR3 region is CASAERGGRDQYF. The CDR3 DNA follows: TGCGCCAGCGCCGAGAGAGGGGGAAGAGACCAGTACTTC.

This sequence joins TRBV3-1 and TRBJ2-4; 8 nucleotides match TRBD2. V lost 0 bases to trimming and J lost 8 bases; unmatched junction nucleotides: 0. Germline V gene sequence: CDR1 LGHDT, CDR2 YNNKEL (reference sequence). The CDR3 is 13 residues long. Here the CDR3 reads CASSQELADIQYF. CDR3 nucleotides: TGTGCCAGCAGCCAAGAACTAGCGGACATTCAGTACTTC.

The sample holds a few counts of this clonotype. The gene calls are TRBV28 and TRBJ2-1; 16 bases fit TRBD2. This CDR3 has 19 amino acids. V was pared by 5 bases and J by 3 bases, with 10 bases of the junction left unmatched. Germline lookup yields CDR1 MDHEN and CDR2 SYDVKM. The CDR3 sequence is CASSPAGTSGRAIYNEQFF. The CDR3 region has the DNA TGTGCCAGCAGTCCGGCAGGGACTAGCGGGAGGGCCATCTACAATGAGCAGTTCTTC.

This clonotype came up a few times. The chain carries TRBV18 and TRBJ2-1; 14 nucleotides match TRBD2. This CDR3 is built from 18 residues. Germline V gene sequence: CDR1 KGHSH, CDR2 LQKENI. V trimming: 2 bases; J trimming: 7 bases; junction bases outside the gene matches: 10. The CDR3: CASSPFEGLAGGGNEQFF. The CDR3 DNA reads as TGTGCCAGCTCACCATTTGAAGGACTAGCGGGAGGAGGGAATGAGCAGTTCTTC.

The rearrangement uses TRBV10-3 and TRBJ2-7, with a weak D call TRBD1 (7 bases). Trimming pared 0 bases from V and 9 bases from J, leaving 27 bases between. CDR1 is ENHRY and CDR2 is SYGVKD in the germline V gene. The length of the CDR3 is 18 residues. This CDR3 is CAISESGGRGQDPTGQYV. The CDR3 coding sequence is TGTGCCATCAGTGAGTCGGGAGGCCGAGGACAGGATCCTACGGGGCAGTACGTC.

The chain employs TRBV15 and TRBJ2-1; 13 nucleotides agree with TRBD2. This CDR3 region has 17 residues. From germline, CDR1 is LNHNV and CDR2 YYDKDF (reference sequence). V was clipped by 4 bases and J by 4 bases; unmatched bases: 7. CDR3 protein: CATSTPTSGGTYNEQFF. The CDR3 coding sequence is TGTGCCACCAGCACACCGACTAGCGGGGGGACATACAATGAGCAGTTCTTC.

This clonotype was observed a few times. V usage is TRBV6-5 and J usage is TRBJ2-5; 8 bases align to TRBD1. From germline, CDR1 is MNHEY and CDR2 SVGAGI. The CDR3 consists of 15 residues. V lost 5 bases and J lost 3; bases outside the gene matches: 8. The CDR3 nucleotides read TGTGCCAGCAGTAACAGACAGGGGCCAAAAGAGACCCAGTACTTC. This encodes CASSNRQGPKETQYF.

This clonotype came up a few times. V and J are TRBV10-1 and TRBJ2-1; weak D call: TRBD1 (6 bases). V gave up 4 bases and J gave up 6 bases, with 13 bases separating them. The CDR3 is made up of 14 amino acids. Germline V gene lookup returns CDR1 WNHNN and CDR2 SYGVQD (reference sequence). CDR3 amino acids: CASSADRNLNEQFF. CDR3 coding DNA: TGCGCCAGCAGTGCCGACAGGAACCTCAATGAGCAGTTCTTC.

This clonotype came up a few times. This chain joins TRBV28 and TRBJ2-7; D is unresolved. Germline assignment: CDR1 MDHEN and CDR2 SYDVKM. The V gene lost 4 bases and the J gene lost 7 bases, with 14 bases spanning the gap. The CDR3 covers 13 residues. The CDR3 spells CASSSLNLREQYV. The CDR3 coding sequence is TGTGCCAGCAGTTCTCTTAACCTTCGGGAGCAGTACGTC.

The chain has TRBV11-1 and TRBJ2-3; 15 nucleotides match TRBD2. With V trimmed by 5 bases and J by 1 base, 7 bases remained unmatched. Germline-derived CDR1 and CDR2 are SGHAT and FQDESV (reference sequence). The CDR3 is 18 residues long. This chain's CDR3 is CASSPGTSGRFGTDTQYF. The CDR3, as DNA: TGTGCCAGCAGCCCCGGGACTAGCGGGAGGTTCGGCACAGATACGCAGTATTTT.

This clonotype was detected a few times. The V gene is TRBV10-3, the J gene TRBJ2-1, with D unresolved. Germline loops: CDR1 ENHRY, CDR2 SYGVKD. The CDR3 totals 15 residues. V was cut by 9 bases and J by 2 bases, with 17 bases left in between. This CDR3 is CAIGHDDSPYNEQFF. In nucleotides, the CDR3 is TGTGCCATAGGCCATGACGACTCCCCCTACAATGAGCAGTTCTTC.

This clonotype was found a few times. CDR3 protein: CSIPLGETQYF. CDR3 nucleotides: TGCAGCATTCCACTAGGGGAGACCCAGTACTTC. The genes are TRBV29-1 and TRBJ2-5; weak D call: TRBD2 (5 bases). The ends were cut back, 8 bases at V and 5 bases at J, with 12 bases in the middle. The CDR3 runs to 11 residues. CDR1 is SQVTM and CDR2 is ANQGSEA in the germline V gene.

As for this clonotype: One junction end does not reproduce the germline sequence, and a read error may be involved. This chain links TRBV18 with TRBJ2-5; 7 bases fit TRBD1. The germline V gene encodes CDR1 KGHSH and CDR2 LQKENI. The CDR3 runs 13 residues. The CDR3 reads CASAPDREETQYF. The CDR3 bases are TGTGCCAGCGCACCAGACAGGGAAGAGACCCAGTACTTC.

This clonotype was detected a few times. The rearrangement links TRBV12-3 or TRBV12-4 to TRBJ2-1; 7 bases agree with TRBD2. V was clipped by 6 bases and J by 6 bases; unmatched bases: 8. The CDR3 spans 14 residues. Written as DNA, the CDR3 is TGTGCCAGCAGCTCGGGACTATGGGGCAATGAGCAGTTCTTC. Translated: CASSSGLWGNEQFF.

The chain is built from TRBV6-4 and TRBJ2-1, with 9 bases aligning to TRBD2. The CDR3 extends over 15 amino acids. Germline CDR1 reads MRHNA; CDR2 reads SNTAGT. The J segment lost 9 bases and the V segment lost 4 bases, leaving 10 bases of the junction unmatched. CDR3: CASSGSGTSLGEQFF. Here the CDR3 DNA reads TGTGCCAGCAGTGGCTCGGGGACTAGCCTGGGTGAGCAGTTCTTC.